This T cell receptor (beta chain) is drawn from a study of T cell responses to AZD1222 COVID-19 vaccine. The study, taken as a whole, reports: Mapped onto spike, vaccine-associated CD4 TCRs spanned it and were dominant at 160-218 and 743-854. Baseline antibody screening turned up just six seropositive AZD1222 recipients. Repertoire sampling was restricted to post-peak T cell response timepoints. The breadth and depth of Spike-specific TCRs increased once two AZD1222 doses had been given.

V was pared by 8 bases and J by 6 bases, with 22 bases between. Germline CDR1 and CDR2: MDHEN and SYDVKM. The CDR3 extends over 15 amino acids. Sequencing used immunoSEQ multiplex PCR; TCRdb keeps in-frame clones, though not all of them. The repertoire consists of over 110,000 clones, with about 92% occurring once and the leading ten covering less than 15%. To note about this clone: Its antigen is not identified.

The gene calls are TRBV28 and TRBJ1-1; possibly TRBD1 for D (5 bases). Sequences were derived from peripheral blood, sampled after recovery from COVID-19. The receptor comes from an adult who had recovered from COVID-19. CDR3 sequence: CASVPLRGVGAEAFF. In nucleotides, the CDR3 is TGTGCCAGCGTACCTTTGAGGGGTGTAGGCGCTGAAGCTTTCTTT.